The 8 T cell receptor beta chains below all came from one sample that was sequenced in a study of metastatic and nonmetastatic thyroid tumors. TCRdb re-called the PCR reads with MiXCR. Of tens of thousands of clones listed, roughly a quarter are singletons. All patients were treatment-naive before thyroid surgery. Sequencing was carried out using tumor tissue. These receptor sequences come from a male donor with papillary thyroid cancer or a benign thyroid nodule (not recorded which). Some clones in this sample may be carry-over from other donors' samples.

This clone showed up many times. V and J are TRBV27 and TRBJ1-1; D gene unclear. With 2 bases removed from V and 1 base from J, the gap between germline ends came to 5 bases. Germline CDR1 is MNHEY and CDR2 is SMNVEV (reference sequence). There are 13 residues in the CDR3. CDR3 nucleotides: TGTGCCAGCAGTTTAGGAGGGAACACTGAAGCTTTCTTT. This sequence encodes CASSLGGNTEAFF.

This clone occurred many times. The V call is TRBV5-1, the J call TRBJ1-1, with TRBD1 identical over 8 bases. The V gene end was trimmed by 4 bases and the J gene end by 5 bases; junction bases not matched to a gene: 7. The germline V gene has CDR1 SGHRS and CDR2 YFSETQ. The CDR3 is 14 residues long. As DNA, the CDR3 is TGCGCCAGCAGCCGTGCGACAGGGGATACTGAAGCTTTCTTT. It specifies CASSRATGDTEAFF. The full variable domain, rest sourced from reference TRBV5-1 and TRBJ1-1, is KAGVTQTPRYLIKTRGQQVTLSCSPISGHRSVSWYQQTPGQGLQFLFEYFSETQRNKGNFPGRFSGRQFSNSRSEMNVSTLELGDSALYLCASSRATGDTEAFFGQGTRLTVV.

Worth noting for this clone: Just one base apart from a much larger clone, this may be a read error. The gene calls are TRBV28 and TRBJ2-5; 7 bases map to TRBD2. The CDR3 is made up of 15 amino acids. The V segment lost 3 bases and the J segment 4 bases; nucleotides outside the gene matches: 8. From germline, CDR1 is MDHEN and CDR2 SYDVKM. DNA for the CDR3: TGTGCCAGCAGTTTCGGAAGCGGGATCCCAGAGACCCAGTACTTC. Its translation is CASSFGSGIPETQYF.

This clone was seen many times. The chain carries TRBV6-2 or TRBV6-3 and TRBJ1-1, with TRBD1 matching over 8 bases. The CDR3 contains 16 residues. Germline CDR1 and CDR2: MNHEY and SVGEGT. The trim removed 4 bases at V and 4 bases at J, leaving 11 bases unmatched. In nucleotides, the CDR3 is TGTGCCAGCAGTTGGTCTCTGGGACAGGATTTCACTGAAGCTTTCTTT. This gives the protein CASSWSLGQDFTEAFF.

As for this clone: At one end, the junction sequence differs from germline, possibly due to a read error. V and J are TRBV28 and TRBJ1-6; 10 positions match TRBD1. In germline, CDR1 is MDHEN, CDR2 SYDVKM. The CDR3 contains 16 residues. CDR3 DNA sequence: TGTGCCAGCAGTACTGTAGGACAGGGGGATAATTCACCCCTCAACTTT. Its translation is CASSTVGQGDNSPLNF. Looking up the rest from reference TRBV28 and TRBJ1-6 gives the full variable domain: DVKVTQSSRYLVKRTGEKVFLECVQDMDHENMFWYRQDPGLGLRLIYFSYDVKMKEKGDIPEGYSVSREKKERFSLILESASTNQTSMYLCASSTVGQGDNSPLNFGNGTRLTVT.

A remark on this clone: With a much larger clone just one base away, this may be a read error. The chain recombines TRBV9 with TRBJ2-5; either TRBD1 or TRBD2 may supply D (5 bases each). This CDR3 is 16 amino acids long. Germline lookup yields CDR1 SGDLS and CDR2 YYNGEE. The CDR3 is CASSVGPGPLGETHYF. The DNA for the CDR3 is TGTGCCAGCAGCGTAGGGCCGGGACCTCTTGGGGAGACCCATTACTTC.

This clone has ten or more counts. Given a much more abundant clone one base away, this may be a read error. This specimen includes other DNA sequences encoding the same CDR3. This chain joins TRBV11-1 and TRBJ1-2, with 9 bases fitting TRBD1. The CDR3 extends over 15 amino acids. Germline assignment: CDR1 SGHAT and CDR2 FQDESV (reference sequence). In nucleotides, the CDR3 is TGCGCCAGCAGCTTTTGGGACAGGGAGGACTATGGCTACACCTTC. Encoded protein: CASSFWDREDYGYTF.

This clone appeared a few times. The CDR3 reads CAGIWSAGGGQPQHF. CDR3 coding DNA: TGTGCCGGCATTTGGTCGGCAGGGGGAGGCCAGCCCCAGCATTTT. The chain is built from TRBV27 and TRBJ1-5; TRBD1 aligns across 7 bases. The length of the CDR3 is 15 residues. V shed 11 bases and J 7 bases; nucleotides not matched to a gene: 17. Germline V gene data show CDR1 as MNHEY and CDR2 as SMNVEV (reference sequence).